This TCR beta chain was identified in a study of blood T cells in healthy people across ages. Study-wide findings and caveats: Strong correlation was found linking TCR beta diversity to naive T cell percentage. Long-lived donors had more naive CD4+ cells and higher diversity than aged donors.

Every donor gave 8.5 to 10 milliliters of peripheral blood. This clonotype was observed a handful of times. What it binds is not known. Germline values: CDR1 DFQATT, CDR2 SNEGSKA (reference sequence). The CDR3 covers 16 residues. V gave up 5 bases and J gave up 3 bases, with 20 bases separating them. Next came a second PCR, run for roughly 7 to 12 cycles, which used a sample-barcoded 5' primer along with a J-beta primer mix. TCRdb recomputed calls from the 5' RACE reads with MiXCR, one row per CDR3 protein. The data show 1,800,000 or so distinct CDR3 sequences, with 35% to 50% seen just once and approximately 22% held by the top ten.

This chain links TRBV20-1 with TRBJ2-1; D may be TRBD2 (7 bases). The receptor was isolated from a human donor in good health. Sequencing input: blood. CDR3 protein: CSAPGGRPTLYNEQFF. The CDR3 bases are TGCAGTGCTCCGGGGGGCAGGCCGACCCTCTACAATGAGCAGTTCTTC.